These T cell receptor beta chains were read from a single sample in a study of blood T cells in healthy people across ages. Each CDR3 protein is one row after TCRdb ran MiXCR on the 5' RACE reads. In the table there are roughly 1 million distinct CDR3 sequences, roughly a quarter of which are singletons. These same data were also listed under a study on T cells of mothers and their children.

The specimen sequenced was blood. All receptors come from a girl aged 2 to 9 in good health. The CDR3 runs from the conserved cysteine through the conserved F or W. A D gene is named only where the DNA matches it firmly. Some rows mark clone size as missing; the rest say once, few, many or name a class of expanded clone.

. | TRBJ1-2 | few | TRBV4-2 | CASAGTNYGYTF | TGTGCCAGCGCTGGGACTAACTATGGCTACACCTTC
. | TRBJ1-2 | few | TRBV12-3/TRBV12-4 | CASSPPGRPGASNYGHTF | TGTGCCAGCAGTCCCCCGGGGAGGCCCGGTGCTTCTAACTATGGCCACACCTTC
. | TRBJ2-7 | few | TRBV4-2 | CASSQFRRDEQYF | TGTGCCAGCAGCCAGTTCAGGAGGGACGAGCAGTACTTC
. | TRBJ2-5 | few | TRBV2 | CASRRDTLYQETQYF | TGTGCCAGCAGAAGGGACACCTTGTACCAAGAGACCCAGTACTTC
. | TRBJ2-7 | few | TRBV11-1 | CASSFTREPYEQYF | TGTGCCAGCAGTTTTACCAGGGAACCCTACGAGCAGTACTTC
TRBD2 | TRBJ2-1 | few | TRBV9 | CASSGAGGPSYNEQFF | TGTGCCAGCAGCGGAGCGGGGGGGCCCTCCTACAATGAGCAGTTCTTC
. | TRBJ2-6 | . | TRBV24-1 | CATSDFRGATGANVLTF | TGTGCCACCAGTGATTTTCGGGGGGCAACTGGGGCCAACGTCCTGACTTTC
TRBD1 | TRBJ2-7 | once | TRBV7-2 | CASRPGTDDPYEQYF | TGTGCCAGCAGACCAGGGACAGACGATCCCTACGAGCAGTACTTC
TRBD1 | TRBJ1-2 | . | TRBV29-1 | CSVESSGGDYGYTF | TGCAGCGTTGAATCGTCAGGGGGCGACTATGGCTACACCTTC
. | TRBJ1-1 | . | TRBV6-1 | CASEDKFFTEAFF | TGTGCCAGCGAGGACAAATTCTTCACTGAAGCTTTCTTT
. | TRBJ1-2 | . | TRBV20-1 | CSASSRGNYGYTF | TGCAGTGCTAGCTCCCGCGGAAACTATGGCTACACCTTC
. | TRBJ2-7 | . | TRBV20-1 | CSATDKGQNPYEQYF | TGCAGTGCTACGGATAAGGGGCAGAACCCCTACGAGCAGTACTTC
TRBD2 | TRBJ2-3 | few | TRBV7-3 | CASSRLAGGDTDTQYF | TGTGCCAGCAGCCGACTAGCGGGGGGCGACACGGATACGCAGTATTTT
. | TRBJ1-2 | few | TRBV4-3 | CASSRGWSNYGYTF | TGCGCCAGTTCGAGAGGGTGGTCTAACTATGGCTACACCTTC
. | TRBJ2-4 | . | TRBV4-2 | CASSHKEGGGSKNIQYF | TGTGCCAGCAGCCACAAAGAGGGAGGGGGCTCCAAAAACATTCAGTACTTC
. | TRBJ2-1 | few | TRBV5-1 | CASTPGEAGDEQFF | TGCGCCAGCACCCCGGGAGAGGCAGGCGATGAGCAGTTCTTC
. | TRBJ2-2 | few | TRBV7-3 | CASSLGFGDGELFF | TGTGCCAGCAGCTTAGGGTTCGGCGACGGGGAGCTGTTTTTT
. | TRBJ2-7 | . | TRBV12-3/TRBV12-4 | CASSHFSGSQYEQYF | TGTGCCAGCAGTCACTTTAGTGGTAGTCAATACGAGCAGTACTTC
TRBD2 | TRBJ2-7 | . | TRBV6-1 | CASSEEWGLGYEQYF | TGTGCCAGCAGTGAAGAGTGGGGACTAGGCTACGAGCAGTACTTC
. | TRBJ2-6 | . | TRBV24-1 | CATSDLGPSSGANVLTF | TGTGCCACCAGTGATTTGGGTCCCTCCTCTGGGGCCAACGTCCTGACTTTC
. | TRBJ1-2 | . | TRBV11-3 | CASSLFWVSSGYTF | TGTGCCAGCAGCTTGTTTTGGGTCTCGAGTGGCTACACCTTC
. | TRBJ2-4 | . | TRBV6-2/TRBV6-3 | CASSVGGIQYF | TGTGCCAGCAGTGTTGGGGGCATTCAGTACTTC
TRBD2 | TRBJ2-7 | . | TRBV20-1 | CSARGRTSGPYEQYF | TGCAGTGCTAGAGGCAGGACTAGCGGCCCCTACGAGCAGTACTTC
TRBD2 | TRBJ2-1 | . | TRBV29-1 | CSVAISGTYNEQFF | TGCAGCGTTGCGATTAGCGGGACTTACAATGAGCAGTTCTTC